These 15 T cell receptor beta chains share one sample of origin, sequenced in a study of T cell responses to AZD1222 COVID-19 vaccine. Clones were read by immunoSEQ multiplex PCR, and TCRdb kept only the in-frame ones, dropping some. The table records about 79,000 clones, around 84% of them present only once. The sequencing here drew on peripheral blood, taken on day 0 of AZD1222 vaccination. All receptors derive from an adult in good health.

This chain connects TRBV2 to TRBJ1-1; a weak D match, TRBD1 (5 bases). Germline V CDR1 and CDR2: SNHLY, FYNNEI. V dropped 6 bases and J dropped 1 base, with 6 bases sitting between them. CDR3 size: 12 residues. CDR3 in amino acids: CASRDRNTEAFF. The CDR3 bases are TGTGCCAGCAGAGACAGGAACACTGAAGCTTTCTTT.

This chain links TRBV7-9 with TRBJ2-5, with 9 bases that match TRBD1. Per the germline V gene, CDR1 is SEHNR and CDR2 is FQNEAQ (reference sequence). The CDR3 length is 15 residues. The V segment lost 5 bases and the J segment 1 base; nucleotides outside the gene matches: 5. CDR3 residues: CASSHTGGPQETQYF. CDR3 coding DNA: TGTGCCAGCAGCCATACAGGGGGCCCCCAAGAGACCCAGTACTTC.

The count of this clone is one. The J gene is TRBJ2-1, the V gene TRBV19; 12 bases fit TRBD2. Trimming took 4 bases from V and 6 from J; bases not matched to a gene: 7. Germline CDR1 reads LNHDA; CDR2 reads SQIVND (reference sequence). The CDR3 loop spans 16 amino acids. The CDR3 DNA reads as TGTGCCAGTAGTACGAGAAGACTAGCGGGAGCCAATGAGCAGTTCTTC. It is translated as CASSTRRLAGANEQFF.

The rearrangement joins TRBV5-5 to TRBJ2-1; possible D gene TRBD2, 5 bases. Trimming pared 1 base from V and 7 bases from J, leaving 12 bases between. CDR1 and CDR2 (germline): SGHKS, YYEKEE (reference sequence). The CDR3 runs 14 residues. Here the CDR3 reads CASSLRSSLNEQFF. CDR3 DNA: TGTGCCAGCAGCTTGCGGTCTAGCTTAAATGAGCAGTTCTTC.

The sample holds a few counts of this clone. The chain employs TRBV6-5 and TRBJ1-6, with TRBD1 matching 7 bases. The CDR3 sequence is 15 residues long. Trimming at V came to 0 bases and at J to 7 bases, leaving 3 bases not matched to a gene. In germline, CDR1 is MNHEY, CDR2 SVGAGI. This CDR3 reads CASSYSTGRNSPLHF. CDR3 nucleotides: TGTGCCAGCAGTTACTCGACAGGGAGGAATTCACCCCTCCACTTT.

V usage is TRBV2 and J usage is TRBJ1-6; D gene uncertain. Trimming stripped 4 bases from V and 13 bases from J, with 14 bases between. CDR1 is SNHLY and CDR2 is FYNNEI in the germline V gene. The CDR3 is 13 residues long. CDR3 nucleotide sequence: TGTGCCAGCAGTGTATTTACCCGTCTCCCCCTCCACTTT. Translating gives CASSVFTRLPLHF.

This chain joins TRBV7-8 and TRBJ2-2; 7 nucleotides align to TRBD2. The CDR3 runs 17 residues. The V gene end was trimmed by 1 base and the J gene end by 7 bases; junction bases not matched to a gene: 12. The germline V gene has CDR1 SGHVS and CDR2 FQNEAQ. The CDR3 DNA is TGTGCCAGCAGCTTAGAGGGCAGGACTAGGGCCGGCGGGGAGCTGTTTTTT. Translating it yields CASSLEGRTRAGGELFF.

The rearrangement joins TRBV4-1 to TRBJ1-1; D not certain. V lost 6 bases to trimming and J lost 1 base, with 15 bases between them. Germline loops: CDR1 MGHRA, CDR2 YSYEKL. The CDR3 sequence is 15 residues long. The CDR3 DNA follows: TGCGCCAGCAGTCTACAGTGGCGGGAGAACACTGAAGCTTTCTTT. Amino acids: CASSLQWRENTEAFF.

The gene calls are TRBV18 and TRBJ2-7, with D perhaps TRBD1 (6 bases). V lost 4 bases to trimming and J lost 2 bases, with 6 bases between them. CDR1 KGHSH and CDR2 LQKENI come from the germline V gene. The CDR3 extends over 12 amino acids. The CDR3 reads CASSRDTYEQYF. CDR3 DNA: TGTGCCAGCTCACGGGACACCTACGAGCAGTACTTC.

This clone was picked up one time. V usage is TRBV5-1 and J usage is TRBJ2-1; D tentatively reads TRBD1 or TRBD2 (6 bases each). This CDR3 is built from 16 residues. Trimming shortened V by 5 bases and J by 3 bases, and 18 bases separated the two germline ends. CDR1 and CDR2 from the germline V gene are SGHRS and YFSETQ. The CDR3, as DNA: TGCGCCAGCAGTTCAAACTCGGGGGCCGGCTACAATGAGCAGTTCTTC. It specifies CASSSNSGAGYNEQFF.

This sequence joins TRBV6-5 and TRBJ1-5; D remains ambiguous. Germline-derived CDR1 and CDR2 are MNHEY and SVGAGI. V was shortened by 0 bases and J by 0 bases, with 9 bases between the two germline ends. The CDR3 is 16 amino acids. CDR3 region: CASSYSSRTSNQPQHF. CDR3 nucleotide sequence: TGTGCCAGCAGTTACTCGAGCAGGACTAGCAATCAGCCCCAGCATTTT.

Only a few counts were recorded for this clone. The rearrangement links TRBV14 to TRBJ2-7, with D tentatively TRBD2 (5 bases). CDR3 length equals 14 residues. V lost 1 base and J 2 bases, leaving 9 bases between the germline ends. Germline CDR1 SGHDN, CDR2 FVKESK. The CDR3 protein is CASSQVSGTYEQYF. In nucleotides, the CDR3 is TGTGCCAGCAGCCAAGTGTCCGGGACCTACGAGCAGTACTTC.

V usage is TRBV18 and J usage is TRBJ2-5, with D possibly TRBD1 on 6 matching bases. The V end was cut by 3 bases, the J end by 1 base, with 9 bases between. This CDR3 region has 14 residues. The germline CDR1 and CDR2 sequences are KGHSH and LQKENI. The CDR3 coding sequence is TGTGCCAGCTCACCCCGGACAGTCCAAGAGACCCAGTACTTC. Protein: CASSPRTVQETQYF.

V and J are TRBV18 and TRBJ2-5; D gene ambiguous. This CDR3 is built from 12 residues. The germline CDR1 and CDR2 sequences are KGHSH and LQKENI. V was cut by 4 bases and J by 3 bases, with 6 bases left in between. CDR3 residues: CASSLHEETQYF. In DNA form, the CDR3 reads TGTGCCAGCTCACTACATGAAGAGACCCAGTACTTC. The variable domain in full, with the rest retrieved from reference TRBV18 and TRBJ2-5, is NAGVMQNPRHLVRRRGQEARLRCSPMKGHSHVYWYRQLPEEGLKFMVYLQKENIIDESGMPKERFSAEFPKEGPSILRIQQVVRGDSAAYFCASSLHEETQYFGPGTRLLVL.

This chain links TRBV7-2 with TRBJ1-4, with D possibly TRBD1 on 6 matching bases. The germline V and J ends were trimmed by 7 bases and 8 bases, with 14 bases remaining between them. Germline CDR1 is SGHTA and CDR2 is FQGNSA. The CDR3 spans 13 residues. CDR3 in amino acids: CASTFTGIEKLFF. In DNA, the CDR3 is TGTGCCAGCACCTTCACAGGGATAGAAAAACTGTTTTTT.